This paragraph covers one T cell receptor beta chain sequence. The data were taken from a study of technical replicates of blood from several donors. The data were produced by immunoSEQ multiplex PCR, yet TCRdb's version contains in-frame clones alone and is incomplete. The table records 45,000 to 60,000 clones, 80% to 95% of them present only once. Trimming took off 0 bases at V and 4 bases at J, with 9 bases between the two ends. The V gene's germline CDR1 is LGHNA and CDR2 YSLEER. The CDR3 runs 14 residues. This TCR was recovered from a human donor in good health. Some clones in this sample may be carry-over from other donors' samples. The sample consisted of PBMCs. This sequence joins TRBV4-3 and TRBJ1-2; tentatively, D is TRBD1 (6 bases). This CDR3 reads CASSQDKQGYGYTF. Here the CDR3 DNA reads TGCGCCAGCAGCCAAGACAAACAGGGCTATGGCTACACCTTC.